This T cell receptor (beta chain) was sequenced during a study of beta chain features in type 1 diabetes. Whole-study context: In age, gender and cell yields, patients were similar to healthy donors. The samples had approximately 110 million sorted cells examined in all. The study, taken as a whole, reports: Among all four CD4+ subsets, Type 1 diabetes patients had TCRB CDR3s that were moderately but significantly shorter.

This clone was counted only a few times. Its antigen is undetermined. Reverse transcribing all isolated RNA meant expressed TCRB transcripts were sequenced. Naive, central memory and regulatory T cell samples averaged roughly 3.4 million immunoSEQ reads each. The repertoire was sequenced with immunoSEQ multiplex PCR; TCRdb's copy has only in-frame clones and lacks some. The table includes 970,000 or so clones, 15% to 20% detected once. This CDR3 has 12 amino acids. Trimming cost V 6 bases and J 6 bases, with 12 bases left between them. Germline loops: CDR1 SNHLY, CDR2 FYNNEI. The chain uses TRBV2 and TRBJ2-7, with D tentatively TRBD2 (5 bases). The material sequenced was naive CD4+ T cells from blood. This receptor was taken from a woman aged 18-30 years in good health. CDR3 region: CASSEDWGEQYF. The CDR3 DNA sequence: TGTGCCAGCAGCGAGGACTGGGGCGAGCAGTACTTC.